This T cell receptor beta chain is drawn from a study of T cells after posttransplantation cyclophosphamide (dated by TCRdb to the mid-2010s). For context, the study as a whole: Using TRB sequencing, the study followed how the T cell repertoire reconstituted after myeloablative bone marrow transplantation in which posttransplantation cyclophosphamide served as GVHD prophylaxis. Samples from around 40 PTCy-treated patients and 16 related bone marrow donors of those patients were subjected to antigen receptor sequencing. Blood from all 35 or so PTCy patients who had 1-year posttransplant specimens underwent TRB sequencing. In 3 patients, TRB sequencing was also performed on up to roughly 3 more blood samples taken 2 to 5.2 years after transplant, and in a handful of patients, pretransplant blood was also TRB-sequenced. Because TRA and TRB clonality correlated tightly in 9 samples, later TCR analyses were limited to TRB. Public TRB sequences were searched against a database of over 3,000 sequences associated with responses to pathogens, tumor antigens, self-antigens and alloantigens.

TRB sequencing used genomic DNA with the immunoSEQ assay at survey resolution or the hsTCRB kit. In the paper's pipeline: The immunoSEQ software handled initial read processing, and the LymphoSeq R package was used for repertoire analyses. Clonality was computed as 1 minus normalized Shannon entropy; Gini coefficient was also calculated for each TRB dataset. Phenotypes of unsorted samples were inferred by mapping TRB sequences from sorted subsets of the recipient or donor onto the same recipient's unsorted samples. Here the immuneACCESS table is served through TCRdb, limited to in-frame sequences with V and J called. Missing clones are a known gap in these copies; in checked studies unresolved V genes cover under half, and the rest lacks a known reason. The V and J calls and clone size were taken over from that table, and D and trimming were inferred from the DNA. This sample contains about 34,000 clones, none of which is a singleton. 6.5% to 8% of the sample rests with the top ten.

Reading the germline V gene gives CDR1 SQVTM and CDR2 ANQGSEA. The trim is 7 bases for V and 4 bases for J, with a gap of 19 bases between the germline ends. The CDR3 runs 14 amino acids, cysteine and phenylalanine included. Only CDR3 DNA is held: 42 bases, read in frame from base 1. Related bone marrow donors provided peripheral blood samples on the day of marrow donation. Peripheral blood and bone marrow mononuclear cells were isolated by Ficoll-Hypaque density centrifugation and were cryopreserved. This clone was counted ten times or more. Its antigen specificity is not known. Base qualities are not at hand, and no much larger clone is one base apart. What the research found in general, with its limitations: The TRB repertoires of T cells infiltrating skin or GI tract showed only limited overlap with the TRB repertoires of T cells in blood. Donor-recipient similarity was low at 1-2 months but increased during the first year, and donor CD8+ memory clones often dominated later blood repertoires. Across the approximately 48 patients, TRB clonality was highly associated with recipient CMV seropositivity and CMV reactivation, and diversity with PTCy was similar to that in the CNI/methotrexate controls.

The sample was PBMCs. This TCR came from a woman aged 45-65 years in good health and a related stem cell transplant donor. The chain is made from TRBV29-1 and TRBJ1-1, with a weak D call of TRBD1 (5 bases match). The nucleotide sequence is TGCAGCGGGCTCGGTGATTGGGGGGGCACTGAAGCTTTCTTT. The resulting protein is CSGLGDWGGTEAFF.